Listed below are T cell receptor beta chains from one sample, sequenced in a study of shared clonotypes between healthy human individuals. The method was immunoSEQ multiplex PCR; TCRdb's version includes in-frame clones alone and lacks a portion of them. The data show a few hundred thousand clones, less than 75% seen once. Sequencing input: memory CD4+ T cells sorted from blood. The receptors were sampled from a man in his thirties or forties in good health. CDR3s include the opening cysteine and the closing phenylalanine or tryptophan. Each record gives: D gene, V gene, CDR3 length, J gene, CDR3 protein. A D gene is named only where the DNA matches it firmly.

D gene: NA
V gene: TRBV7-8
CDR3 length: 14
J gene: TRBJ1-5
CDR3 protein: CASSSDSLDQPQHF

D gene: TRBD1
V gene: TRBV5-1
CDR3 length: 17
J gene: TRBJ2-3
CDR3 protein: CASSYQTGVRSTDTQYF

D gene: NA
V gene: TRBV18
CDR3 length: 17
J gene: TRBJ1-1
CDR3 protein: CASSPPNSVRASTEAFF

D gene: NA
V gene: TRBV12-5
CDR3 length: 13
J gene: TRBJ2-1
CDR3 protein: CASGTDSYNEQFF

D gene: NA
V gene: TRBV2
CDR3 length: 14
J gene: TRBJ1-5
CDR3 protein: CASRAAGSYQPQHF

D gene: NA
V gene: TRBV30
CDR3 length: 13
J gene: TRBJ2-5
CDR3 protein: CAWRLLGALTQYF

D gene: NA
V gene: TRBV6-6
CDR3 length: 15
J gene: TRBJ1-1
CDR3 protein: CASSYSRDTDSEAFF

D gene: NA
V gene: TRBV14
CDR3 length: 15
J gene: TRBJ2-2
CDR3 protein: CASSQEVRWAGELFF

D gene: TRBD1
V gene: TRBV15
CDR3 length: 14
J gene: TRBJ2-5
CDR3 protein: CATSRDRAVETQYF

D gene: TRBD1
V gene: TRBV11-1
CDR3 length: 15
J gene: TRBJ2-5
CDR3 protein: CASSSKQGLRETQYF

D gene: NA
V gene: TRBV28
CDR3 length: 14
J gene: TRBJ2-5
CDR3 protein: CASSLFGGGETQYF

D gene: NA
V gene: TRBV5-4
CDR3 length: 15
J gene: TRBJ2-5
CDR3 protein: CASSLATGPQETQYF

D gene: NA
V gene: TRBV7-9
CDR3 length: 14
J gene: TRBJ2-6
CDR3 protein: CASRRDSGANVLTF

D gene: NA
V gene: TRBV4-3
CDR3 length: 13
J gene: TRBJ2-1
CDR3 protein: CASSEEIGTEQFF

D gene: NA
V gene: TRBV28
CDR3 length: 12
J gene: TRBJ2-2
CDR3 protein: CASSTLRGELFF

D gene: TRBD2
V gene: TRBV7-2
CDR3 length: 18
J gene: TRBJ2-2
CDR3 protein: CASSLDSSGRIPSGELFF

D gene: TRBD1
V gene: TRBV25-1
CDR3 length: 14
J gene: TRBJ1-2
CDR3 protein: CASHETGTSYGYTF

D gene: TRBD1
V gene: TRBV15
CDR3 length: 16
J gene: TRBJ2-7
CDR3 protein: CATSRDPGTGYHEQYF

D gene: NA
V gene: TRBV27
CDR3 length: 14
J gene: TRBJ2-7
CDR3 protein: CASKDRPSSYEQYF

D gene: NA
V gene: TRBV2
CDR3 length: 14
J gene: TRBJ1-1
CDR3 protein: CASRGSNSNTQAFF

D gene: TRBD1
V gene: TRBV27
CDR3 length: 15
J gene: TRBJ2-5
CDR3 protein: CASSPLSGGRETQYF

D gene: NA
V gene: TRBV6-6
CDR3 length: 14
J gene: TRBJ1-5
CDR3 protein: CASSQQGRNQPQHF

D gene: NA
V gene: TRBV4-3
CDR3 length: 14
J gene: TRBJ2-7
CDR3 protein: CASSQDPSSYEQYF

D gene: NA
V gene: TRBV10-3
CDR3 length: 14
J gene: TRBJ2-2
CDR3 protein: CATKKAQNTGELFF

D gene: NA
V gene: TRBV30
CDR3 length: 14
J gene: TRBJ2-1
CDR3 protein: CAGRYGQLYNEQFF

D gene: NA
V gene: TRBV9
CDR3 length: 13
J gene: TRBJ2-7
CDR3 protein: CASSPTGVNEQYF